Presented here are 10 T cell receptor beta chains from one specimen sequenced in a study of blood T cell repertoires in COVID-19. The table came from immunoSEQ multiplex PCR; TCRdb's copy has only in-frame clones and leaves some out. The sample has 400,000 to 450,000 clones; about 92% are singletons. Sequences were obtained from PBMCs or T cells enriched from blood (not recorded which). The receptor source for this set is a man aged 18-30 years who had recovered from COVID-19.

This rearrangement joins TRBV18 to TRBJ1-6; D is uncertain. CDR3 size: 15 residues. Germline CDR1 KGHSH, CDR2 LQKENI. With 6 bases removed from V and 5 bases from J, the gap between germline ends came to 14 bases. CDR3 loop: CASSPTALDNSPLHF. The CDR3 nucleotides are TGTGCCAGCTCCCCTACCGCCTTGGATAATTCACCCCTCCACTTT.

This chain connects TRBV9 to TRBJ2-7; 10 positions agree with TRBD2. Losses at the gene ends were 1 base for V and 3 bases for J; bases not matched to a gene: 4. The CDR3 has 15 residues. Germline assignment: CDR1 SGDLS and CDR2 YYNGEE. The CDR3, as DNA: TGTGCCAGCAGCGTATTGTCTAGCGGGGGCTACGAGCAGTACTTC. Encoded protein: CASSVLSSGGYEQYF.

The genes are TRBV4-1 and TRBJ1-1; 8 positions agree with TRBD1. Germline CDR1 reads MGHRA; CDR2 reads YSYEKL. This CDR3 spans 16 amino acids. The V segment lost 4 bases and the J segment 1 base; nucleotides outside the gene matches: 8. The CDR3 sequence is CASSREDRGTNTEAFF. The CDR3, as DNA: TGCGCCAGCAGCCGCGAAGACAGGGGCACGAACACTGAAGCTTTCTTT.

Of note for this clone: Different DNA sequences within this sample yield the same CDR3. V gene TRBV5-1 combines with J gene TRBJ1-2, with 9 bases lining up with TRBD1. The J segment lost 2 bases and the V segment lost 2 bases, leaving 1 base of the junction unmatched. Germline V lookup: CDR1 SGHRS, CDR2 YFSETQ. The CDR3 runs 14 residues. This CDR3 reads CASSLGQGNYGYTF. The CDR3 DNA reads as TGCGCCAGCAGCTTAGGACAGGGGAACTATGGCTACACCTTC.

V and J are TRBV5-1 and TRBJ1-3; TRBD1 matches 7 bases. Germline assignment: CDR1 SGHRS and CDR2 YFSETQ. The ends lost 3 bases at V and 4 bases at J; junction bases unmatched: 4. The length of the CDR3 is 14 residues. The CDR3 is CASSSGGQGNTIYF. The CDR3 DNA reads TGCGCCAGCAGCTCAGGGGGACAGGGAAACACCATATATTTT.

J is TRBJ1-1 and V is TRBV6-5; D remains ambiguous. V lost 2 bases and J lost 1, with 8 bases in between. Germline V gene lookup returns CDR1 MNHEY and CDR2 SVGAGI. The CDR3 is 14 amino acids. This chain's CDR3 is CASSYDGGNTEAFF. The DNA for the CDR3 is TGTGCCAGCAGTTACGATGGCGGGAACACTGAAGCTTTCTTT.

The genes are TRBV12-3 or TRBV12-4 and TRBJ2-2, with D unresolved. Trimming stripped 6 bases from V and 4 bases from J, with 9 bases between. This CDR3 is built from 13 residues. CDR3 coding DNA: TGTGCCAGCAGCGACTCGGGCACCGGGGAGCTGTTTTTT. Amino acids: CASSDSGTGELFF.

V and J are TRBV2 and TRBJ2-3; D is possibly TRBD2 (5 bases). The CDR3 contains 15 residues. Trimming removed 7 bases at V and 2 bases at J, with 16 bases between. The germline gives CDR1 SNHLY, CDR2 FYNNEI. CDR3: CASKGGLGFTDTQYF. CDR3 in DNA: TGTGCCAGCAAGGGCGGGCTGGGTTTCACAGATACGCAGTATTTT.

The chain couples TRBV15 to TRBJ2-2; no firm D call. This CDR3 region has 13 residues. Germline-derived CDR1 and CDR2 are LNHNV and YYDKDF (reference sequence). V lost 3 bases, J lost 6 bases, and 8 bases lay in between. The CDR3 loop reads CATSSLIAGELFF. The CDR3 coding sequence is TGTGCCACCAGCAGTCTAATTGCCGGGGAGCTGTTTTTT.

The rearrangement joins TRBV5-1 to TRBJ1-3; possibly TRBD1 for D (6 bases). V dropped 2 bases and J dropped 3 bases, with 18 bases sitting between them. Germline-derived CDR1 and CDR2 are SGHRS and YFSETQ. The CDR3 contains 17 residues. The CDR3 DNA reads TGCGCCAGCAGCTTCGGCTCCGACGTGGACAGTGGAAACACCATATATTTT. Its translation: CASSFGSDVDSGNTIYF.